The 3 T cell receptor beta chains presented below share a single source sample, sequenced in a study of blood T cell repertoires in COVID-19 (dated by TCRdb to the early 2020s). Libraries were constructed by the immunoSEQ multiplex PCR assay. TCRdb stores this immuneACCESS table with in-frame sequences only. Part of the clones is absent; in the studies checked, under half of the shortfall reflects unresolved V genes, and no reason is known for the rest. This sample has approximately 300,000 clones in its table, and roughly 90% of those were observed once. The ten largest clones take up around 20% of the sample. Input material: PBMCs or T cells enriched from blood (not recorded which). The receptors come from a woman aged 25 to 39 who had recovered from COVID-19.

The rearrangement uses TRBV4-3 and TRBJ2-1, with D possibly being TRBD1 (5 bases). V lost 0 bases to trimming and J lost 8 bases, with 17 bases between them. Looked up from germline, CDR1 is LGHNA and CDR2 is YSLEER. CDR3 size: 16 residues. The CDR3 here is CASSQDLLAVTDEQFF. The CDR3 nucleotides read TGCGCCAGCAGCCAAGATTTGCTCGCGGTGACAGATGAGCAGTTCTTC.

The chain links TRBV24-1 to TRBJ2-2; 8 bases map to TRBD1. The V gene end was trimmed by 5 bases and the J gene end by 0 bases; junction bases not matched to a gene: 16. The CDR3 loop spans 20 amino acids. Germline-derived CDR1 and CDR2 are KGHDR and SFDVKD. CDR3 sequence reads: CATSVAEGRGRGSNTGELFF. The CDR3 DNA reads TGTGCCACCAGTGTCGCAGAAGGCAGGGGGCGAGGCTCGAACACCGGGGAGCTGTTTTTT.

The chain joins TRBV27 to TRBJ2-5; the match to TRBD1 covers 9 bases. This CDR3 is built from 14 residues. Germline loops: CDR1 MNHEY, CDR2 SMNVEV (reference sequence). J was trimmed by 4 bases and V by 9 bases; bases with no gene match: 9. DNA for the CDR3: TGTGCCAGTAAAACGACAGGGGGAAGAGAGACCCAGTACTTC. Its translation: CASKTTGGRETQYF.